The 14 T cell receptor beta chains reported below all come from one sample, sequenced in a study of blood T cell repertoires in COVID-19 (dated by TCRdb to 2018 to 2020). Library prep was done by the immunoSEQ multiplex PCR assay. This immuneACCESS table, as held by TCRdb, lists in-frame sequences with V and J called but not all clones. Of the missing ones, under half trace to an unresolved V gene in checked studies; the others have no known cause. The sample table lists almost 30,000 clones, 80% of them with a count of one. Over 40% of the sample rests with the top ten. Sequences were obtained from peripheral blood. These receptors were obtained from a woman between 70 and 85 years old with acute or convalescent COVID-19.

In this sample, this clone turned up once. The chain uses TRBV18 and TRBJ2-3, with D maybe TRBD2 (6 bases). The CDR3 consists of 15 residues. V was clipped by 3 bases and J by 3 bases, with 13 bases between them. The germline CDR1 and CDR2 sequences are KGHSH and LQKENI. The CDR3 protein is CASSPGLLETDTQYF. The CDR3, as DNA: TGTGCCAGCTCACCGGGACTGCTGGAGACAGATACGCAGTATTTT.

The V call is TRBV6-6, the J call TRBJ2-7, with 10 nucleotides matching TRBD2. The CDR3 contains 14 residues. Looked up from germline, CDR1 is MNHNY and CDR2 is SVGAGI (reference sequence). Trimming cost V 5 bases and J 2 bases; bases outside gene matches: 3. The CDR3 region is CASSLLAGPYEQYF. For the CDR3, the DNA is TGTGCCAGCAGTCTACTAGCGGGGCCCTACGAGCAGTACTTC.

This CDR3 reads CATSDFGGDYGYTF. The CDR3 bases are TGTGCCACCAGTGATTTCGGCGGCGACTATGGCTACACCTTC. V gene TRBV24-1 combines with J gene TRBJ1-2, with D hard to call. Looked up from germline, CDR1 is KGHDR and CDR2 is SFDVKD. Trimming shortened V by 1 base and J by 3 bases, and 8 bases separated the two germline ends. This CDR3 region has 14 residues.

This clone rates as medium-sized. The rearrangement links TRBV9 to TRBJ1-5; TRBD1 might be the D (6 bases). The CDR3 is 15 residues long. Germline V gives CDR1 SGDLS, CDR2 YYNGEE. Trimming pared 0 bases from V and 2 bases from J, leaving 9 bases between. The CDR3 sequence: CASSVGTARNQPQHF. Here the CDR3 DNA reads TGTGCCAGCAGCGTAGGGACAGCCCGCAATCAGCCCCAGCATTTT.

The genes are TRBV5-4 and TRBJ2-3; the match to TRBD1 covers 10 bases. V dropped 4 bases and J dropped 3; count of bases not matched to a gene: 5. CDR1 and CDR2 from the germline V gene are SGHNT and YYREEE (reference sequence). The CDR3 runs 15 residues. The CDR3 DNA is TGTGCCAGCAGCCAACGGACAGGGGGGACAGATACGCAGTATTTT. As protein: CASSQRTGGTDTQYF.

The genes are TRBV27 and TRBJ1-3; 7 nucleotides match TRBD1. The CDR3 totals 15 residues. The germline CDR1 and CDR2 sequences are MNHEY and SMNVEV (reference sequence). The junction had 2 bases not matched to a gene; V was cut back by 2 bases and J by 1 base. The CDR3 protein is CASSLSRGSGNTIYF. The DNA for the CDR3 is TGTGCCAGCAGTTTAAGCAGGGGGTCTGGAAACACCATATATTTT.

The rearrangement links TRBV19 to TRBJ2-4; 11 bases agree with TRBD2. Germline V gene sequence: CDR1 LNHDA, CDR2 SQIVND (reference sequence). Germline trimming cut 3 bases from V and 7 bases from J; bases unmatched to any gene: 5. This CDR3 contains 15 residues. In nucleotides, the CDR3 is TGTGCCAGTAGTATTGGTAGCGGGGGGGCCAACATTCAGTACTTC. Translated, it gives CASSIGSGGANIQYF.

This clone was counted only a few times. The chain recombines TRBV7-8 with TRBJ2-2; no clear D. Germline CDR1 reads SGHVS; CDR2 reads FQNEAQ. The CDR3 extends over 14 amino acids. Trimming took 5 bases from V and 4 from J, leaving 11 bases between them. The CDR3 sequence: CASSPLDFTGELFF. The CDR3 nucleotides are TGTGCCAGCAGCCCCTTAGATTTCACCGGGGAGCTGTTTTTT. Together with reference TRBV7-8 and TRBJ2-2, the CDR3 gives the full variable domain: GAGVSQSPRYKVAKRGQDVALRCDPISGHVSLFWYQQALGQGPEFLTYFQNEAQLDKSGLPSDRFFAERPEGSVSTLKIQRTQQEDSAVYLCASSPLDFTGELFFGEGSRLTVL.

The chain links TRBV28 to TRBJ2-3, with 11 bases lining up with TRBD2. The germline V gene encodes CDR1 MDHEN and CDR2 SYDVKM. The CDR3 is 18 residues long. The trim removed 5 bases at V and 2 bases at J, leaving 12 bases unmatched. CDR3 DNA sequence: TGTGCCAGCAGTCCTTACTCCGGGACTAGCGGATTCACAGATACGCAGTATTTT. The encoded protein is CASSPYSGTSGFTDTQYF.

The V call is TRBV28, the J call TRBJ2-3; TRBD2 matches at 12 bases. CDR3 length equals 17 residues. Germline assignment: CDR1 MDHEN and CDR2 SYDVKM. The trim removed 5 bases at V and 6 bases at J, leaving 12 bases unmatched. CDR3 in amino acids: CASSETQGLAGGDTQYF. DNA of the CDR3: TGTGCCAGCAGTGAGACCCAGGGGCTAGCGGGGGGGGATACGCAGTATTTT.

The chain carries TRBV4-1 and TRBJ2-3; 7 nucleotides align to TRBD1. The CDR3 is 16 residues long. CDR1 is MGHRA and CDR2 is YSYEKL in the germline V gene. After removal of 4 bases from V and 2 bases from J, the junction contained 9 bases not matched to a gene. The CDR3: CASSPEGRGHTDTQYF. The CDR3 nucleotides are TGCGCCAGCAGCCCAGAAGGAAGGGGGCACACAGATACGCAGTATTTT.

CDR3 region: CATSAGNRANEQYF. The DNA for the CDR3 is TGTGCCACCAGTGCTGGAAACAGGGCGAACGAGCAGTACTTC. The chain joins TRBV24-1 to TRBJ2-7; a weak D match, TRBD1 (6 bases). V dropped 5 bases and J dropped 5 bases, with 15 bases sitting between them. CDR3 length: 14 amino acids. In germline, CDR1 is KGHDR, CDR2 SFDVKD.

The gene calls are TRBV7-3 and TRBJ2-5; TRBD2 aligns across 7 bases. From germline, CDR1 is SGHTA and CDR2 FQGTGA. Unmatched junction bases numbered 4, after V lost 3 bases and J lost 0 bases. This CDR3 comprises 15 residues. The CDR3 DNA reads as TGTGCCAGCAGCTTGGTGGGGGGGAACCAAGAGACCCAGTACTTC. The encoded protein is CASSLVGGNQETQYF.

This clone has only a few counts. This chain joins TRBV6-1 and TRBJ2-7; D is uncertain. CDR3 length: 12 amino acids. Trimming left V 2 bases short and J 3 bases short, with 5 bases between. Germline-derived CDR1 and CDR2 are MNHNS and SASEGT. The DNA for the CDR3 is TGTGCCAGCAGTGAACCAGGCTACGAGCAGTACTTC. Encoded protein: CASSEPGYEQYF.